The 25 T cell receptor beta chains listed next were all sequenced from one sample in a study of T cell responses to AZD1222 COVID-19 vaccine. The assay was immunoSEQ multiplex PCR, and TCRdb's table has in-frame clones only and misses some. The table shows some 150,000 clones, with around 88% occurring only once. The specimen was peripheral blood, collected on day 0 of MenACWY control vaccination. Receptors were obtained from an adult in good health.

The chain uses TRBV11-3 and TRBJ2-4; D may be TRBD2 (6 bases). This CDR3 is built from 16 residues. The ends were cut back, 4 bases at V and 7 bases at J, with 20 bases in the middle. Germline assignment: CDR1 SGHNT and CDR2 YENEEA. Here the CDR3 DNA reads TGTGCCAGCAGCTCGAGAACGGGGGAAGGACTGAACATTCAGTACTTC. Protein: CASSSRTGEGLNIQYF.

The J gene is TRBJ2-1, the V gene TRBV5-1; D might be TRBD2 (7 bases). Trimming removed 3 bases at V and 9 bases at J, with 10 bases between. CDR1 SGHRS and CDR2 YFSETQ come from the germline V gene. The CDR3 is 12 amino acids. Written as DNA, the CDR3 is TGCGCCAGCAGCTGGGAGGGGGGTGAGCAGTTCTTC. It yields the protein CASSWEGGEQFF.

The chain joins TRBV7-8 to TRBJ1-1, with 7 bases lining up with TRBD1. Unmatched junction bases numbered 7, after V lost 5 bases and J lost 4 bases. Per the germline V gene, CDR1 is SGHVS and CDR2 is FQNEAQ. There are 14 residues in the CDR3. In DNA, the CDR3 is TGTGCCAGCAGCCCCCTCAGGGGGGGCACTGAAGCTTTCTTT. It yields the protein CASSPLRGGTEAFF.

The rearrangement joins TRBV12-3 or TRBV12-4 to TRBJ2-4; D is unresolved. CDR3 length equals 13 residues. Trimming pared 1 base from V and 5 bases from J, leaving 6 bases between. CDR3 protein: CASSLGSQNIQYF. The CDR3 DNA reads TGTGCCAGCAGTTTAGGATCCCAAAACATTCAGTACTTC.

The DNA of the CDR3 is TGTGCCAGCAGCTTGACACAGGGGGCAGAAGGAGGCTACACCTTC. This encodes CASSLTQGAEGGYTF. The chain couples TRBV7-2 to TRBJ1-2; 9 nucleotides match TRBD1. Trimming cost V 3 bases and J 8 bases; bases outside gene matches: 10. The germline V gene encodes CDR1 SGHTA and CDR2 FQGNSA. The length of the CDR3 is 15 residues.

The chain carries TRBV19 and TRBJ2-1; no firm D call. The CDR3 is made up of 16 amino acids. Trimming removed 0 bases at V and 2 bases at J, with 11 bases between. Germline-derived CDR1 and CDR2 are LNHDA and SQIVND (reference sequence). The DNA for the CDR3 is TGTGCCAGTAGTATAGATGGCCCAGGCCCCTACAATGAGCAGTTCTTC. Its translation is CASSIDGPGPYNEQFF.

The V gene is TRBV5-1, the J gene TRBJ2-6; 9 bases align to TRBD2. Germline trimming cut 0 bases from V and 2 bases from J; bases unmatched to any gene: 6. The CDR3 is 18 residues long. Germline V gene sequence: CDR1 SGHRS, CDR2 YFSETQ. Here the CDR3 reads CASSLDWLAGPGANVLTF. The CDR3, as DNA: TGCGCCAGCAGCTTGGATTGGCTAGCGGGACCTGGGGCCAACGTCCTGACTTTC.

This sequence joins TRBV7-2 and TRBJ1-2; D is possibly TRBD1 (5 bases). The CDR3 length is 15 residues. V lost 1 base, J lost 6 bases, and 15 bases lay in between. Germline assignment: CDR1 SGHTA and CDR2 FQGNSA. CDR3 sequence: CASSLDNRWGNGYTF. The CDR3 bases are TGTGCCAGCAGCTTAGATAATCGGTGGGGGAATGGCTACACCTTC.

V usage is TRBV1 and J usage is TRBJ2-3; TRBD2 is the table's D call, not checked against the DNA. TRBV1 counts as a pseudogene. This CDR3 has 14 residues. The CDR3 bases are TGCACCACCGGGACTAGCGGAAGCACAGATACGCAGTATTTT. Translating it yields CTTGTSGSTDTQYF.

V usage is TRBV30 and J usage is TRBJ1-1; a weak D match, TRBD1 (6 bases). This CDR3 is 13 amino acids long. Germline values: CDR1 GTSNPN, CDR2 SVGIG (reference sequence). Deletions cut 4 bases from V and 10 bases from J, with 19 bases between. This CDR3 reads CAWTRGEGGAAFF. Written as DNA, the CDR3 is TGTGCCTGGACCCGGGGGGAAGGGGGTGCAGCTTTCTTT.

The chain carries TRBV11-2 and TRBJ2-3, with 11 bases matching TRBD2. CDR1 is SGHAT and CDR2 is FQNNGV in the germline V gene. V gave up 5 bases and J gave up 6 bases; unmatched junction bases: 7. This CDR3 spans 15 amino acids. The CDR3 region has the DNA TGTGCCAGCAGCCGTGTAGCGGGAGGGGCGGATACGCAGTATTTT. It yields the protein CASSRVAGGADTQYF.

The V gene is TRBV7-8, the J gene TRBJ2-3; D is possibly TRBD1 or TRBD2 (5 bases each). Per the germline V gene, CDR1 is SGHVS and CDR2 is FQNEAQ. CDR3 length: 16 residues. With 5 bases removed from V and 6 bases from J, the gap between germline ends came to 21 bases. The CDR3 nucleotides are TGTGCCAGCAGCCGAGTAACCGGACCCTGGGGGGATACGCAGTATTTT. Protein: CASSRVTGPWGDTQYF.

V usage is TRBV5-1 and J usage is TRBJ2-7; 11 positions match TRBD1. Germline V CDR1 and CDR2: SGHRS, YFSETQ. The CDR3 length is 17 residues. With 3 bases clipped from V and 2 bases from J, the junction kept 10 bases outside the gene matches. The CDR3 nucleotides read TGCGCCAGCAGCTCGGAGCCCCCGGACAGGGGGCCCTACGAGCAGTACTTC. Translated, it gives CASSSEPPDRGPYEQYF.

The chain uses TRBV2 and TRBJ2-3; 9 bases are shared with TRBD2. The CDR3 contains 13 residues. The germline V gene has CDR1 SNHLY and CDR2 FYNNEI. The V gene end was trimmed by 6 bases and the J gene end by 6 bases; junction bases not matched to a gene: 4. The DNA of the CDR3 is TGTGCCAGCAGGTCTAGCGGGGTTGATACGCAGTATTTT. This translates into CASRSSGVDTQYF.

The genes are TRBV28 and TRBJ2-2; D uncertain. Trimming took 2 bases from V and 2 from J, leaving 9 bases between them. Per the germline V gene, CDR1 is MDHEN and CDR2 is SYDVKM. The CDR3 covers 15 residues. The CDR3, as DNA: TGTGCCAGCAGTTTAGGGCAAACCAACACCGGGGAGCTGTTTTTT. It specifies CASSLGQTNTGELFF.

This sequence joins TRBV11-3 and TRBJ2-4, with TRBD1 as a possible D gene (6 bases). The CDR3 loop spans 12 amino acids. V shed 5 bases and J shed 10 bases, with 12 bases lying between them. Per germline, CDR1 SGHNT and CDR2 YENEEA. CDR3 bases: TGTGCCAGCAGCGCCGGGACACCTATTCAGTACTTC. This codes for CASSAGTPIQYF.

The CDR3, as DNA: TGTGCCAGCAGCCCAAGCGGTAACACCGGGGAGCTGTTTTTT. Protein: CASSPSGNTGELFF. The chain recombines TRBV5-4 with TRBJ2-2; maybe TRBD2 (5 bases). V was cut by 4 bases and J by 2 bases, with 9 bases left in between. The CDR3 sequence is 14 residues long. Germline-derived CDR1 and CDR2 are SGHNT and YYREEE (reference sequence). The full variable domain, completed using reference TRBV5-4 and TRBJ2-2, is ETGVTQSPTHLIKTRGQQVTLRCSSQSGHNTVSWYQQALGQGPQFIFQYYREEENGRGNFPPRFSGLQFPNYSSELNVNALELDDSALYLCASSPSGNTGELFFGEGSRLTVL.

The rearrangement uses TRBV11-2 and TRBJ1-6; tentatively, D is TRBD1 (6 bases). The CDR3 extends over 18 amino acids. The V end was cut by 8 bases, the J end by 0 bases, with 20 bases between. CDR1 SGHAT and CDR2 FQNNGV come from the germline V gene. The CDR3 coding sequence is TGTGCCAGCGCCCTGTCGGGGGGCGCAAGCTCCTATAATTCACCCCTCCACTTT. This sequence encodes CASALSGGASSYNSPLHF.

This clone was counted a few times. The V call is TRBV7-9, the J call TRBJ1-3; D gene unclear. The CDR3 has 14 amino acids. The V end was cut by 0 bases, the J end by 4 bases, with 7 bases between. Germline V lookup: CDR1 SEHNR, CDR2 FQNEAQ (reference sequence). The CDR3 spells CASSLASGGNTIYF. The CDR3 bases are TGTGCCAGCAGCTTAGCTTCGGGGGGAAACACCATATATTTT.

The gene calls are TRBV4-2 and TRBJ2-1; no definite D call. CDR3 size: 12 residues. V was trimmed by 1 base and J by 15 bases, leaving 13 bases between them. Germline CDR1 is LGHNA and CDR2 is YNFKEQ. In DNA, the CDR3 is TGTGCCAGCAGCCAAGGTTCCCTTCGGTTGTTCTTC. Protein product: CASSQGSLRLFF.

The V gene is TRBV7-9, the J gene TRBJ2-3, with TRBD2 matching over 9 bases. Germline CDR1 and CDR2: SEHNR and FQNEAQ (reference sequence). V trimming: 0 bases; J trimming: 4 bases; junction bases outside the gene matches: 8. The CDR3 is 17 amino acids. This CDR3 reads CASSLALGGRAPDTQYF. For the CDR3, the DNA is TGTGCCAGCAGCTTAGCATTGGGCGGGAGGGCCCCAGATACGCAGTATTTT. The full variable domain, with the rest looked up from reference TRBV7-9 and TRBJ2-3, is DTGVSQNPRHKITKRGQNVTFRCDPISEHNRLYWYRQTLGQGPEFLTYFQNEAQLEKSRLLSDRFSAERPKGSFSTLEIQRTEQGDSAMYLCASSLALGGRAPDTQYFGPGTRLTVL.

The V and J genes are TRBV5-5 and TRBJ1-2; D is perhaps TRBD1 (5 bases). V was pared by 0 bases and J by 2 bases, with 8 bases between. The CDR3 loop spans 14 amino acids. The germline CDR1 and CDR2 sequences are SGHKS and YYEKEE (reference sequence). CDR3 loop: CASSLAPGNYGYTF. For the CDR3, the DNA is TGTGCCAGCAGCTTGGCCCCAGGGAACTATGGCTACACCTTC. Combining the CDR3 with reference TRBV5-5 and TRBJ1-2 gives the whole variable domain DAGVTQSPTHLIKTRGQQVTLRCSPISGHKSVSWYQQVLGQGPQFIFQYYEKEERGRGNFPDRFSARQFPNYSSELNVNALLLGDSALYLCASSLAPGNYGYTFGSGTRLTVV.

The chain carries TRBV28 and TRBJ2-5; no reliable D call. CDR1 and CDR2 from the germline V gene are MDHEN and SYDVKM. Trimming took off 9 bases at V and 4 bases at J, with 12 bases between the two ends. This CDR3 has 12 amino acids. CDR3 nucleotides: TGTGCCAGTTCAAATCCCAGAGAGACCCAGTACTTC. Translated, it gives CASSNPRETQYF.

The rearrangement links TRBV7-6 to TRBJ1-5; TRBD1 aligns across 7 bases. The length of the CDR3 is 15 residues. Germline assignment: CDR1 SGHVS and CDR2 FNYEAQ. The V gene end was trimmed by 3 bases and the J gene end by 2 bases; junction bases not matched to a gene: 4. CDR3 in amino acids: CASSFRGYGNQPQHF. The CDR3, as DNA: TGTGCCAGCAGCTTCAGGGGGTACGGCAATCAGCCCCAGCATTTT. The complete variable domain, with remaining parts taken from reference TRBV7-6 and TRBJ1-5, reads GAGVSQSPRYKVTKRGQDVALRCDPISGHVSLYWYRQALGQGPEFLTYFNYEAQQDKSGLPNDRFSAERPEGSISTLTIQRTEQRDSAMYRCASSFRGYGNQPQHFGDGTRLSIL.

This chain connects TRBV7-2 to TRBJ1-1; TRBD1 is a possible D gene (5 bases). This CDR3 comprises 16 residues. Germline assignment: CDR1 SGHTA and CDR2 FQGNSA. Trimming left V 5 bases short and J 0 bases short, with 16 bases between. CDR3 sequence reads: CASSIRQLGMNTEAFF. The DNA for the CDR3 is TGTGCCAGCAGCATCCGACAGTTGGGCATGAACACTGAAGCTTTCTTT.